These 24 T cell receptor beta chains originate from one sample sequenced in a study of T cell responses to AZD1222 COVID-19 vaccine. The data were produced by immunoSEQ multiplex PCR, yet TCRdb's version contains in-frame clones alone and is incomplete. The sample includes 150,000 to 160,000 clones, roughly nine tenths of them seen just once. The starting material was peripheral blood, obtained on day 0 of MenACWY control vaccination. The origin of the receptors is an adult in good health.

The chain recombines TRBV4-1 with TRBJ2-7; weak D call: TRBD1 (6 bases). Trimming took off 3 bases at V and 0 bases at J, with 15 bases between the two ends. Germline V gene sequence: CDR1 MGHRA, CDR2 YSYEKL. The CDR3 runs 16 residues. CDR3 sequence: CASSHNSGESSYEQYF. The CDR3 DNA is TGCGCCAGCAGCCATAACTCAGGGGAAAGCTCCTACGAGCAGTACTTC.

This chain joins TRBV3-1 (or the pseudogene TRBV3-2) and TRBJ1-2; TRBD1 might be the D (5 bases). V lost 1 base to trimming and J lost 8 bases, with 11 bases between them. There are 13 residues in the CDR3. CDR1 LGHDT and CDR2 YNNKEL come from the germline V gene (reference sequence). The CDR3 reads CASSQATEGGYTF. CDR3 DNA: TGTGCCAGCAGCCAAGCCACCGAGGGGGGCTACACCTTC.

This sequence joins TRBV28 and TRBJ1-4; tentatively, D is TRBD1 (5 bases). Per germline, CDR1 MDHEN and CDR2 SYDVKM. CDR3 length: 15 residues. V dropped 6 bases and J dropped 2 bases, with 13 bases sitting between them. This CDR3 reads CASRKRGQTNEKLFF. DNA for the CDR3: TGTGCCAGCAGGAAGAGGGGCCAGACTAATGAAAAACTGTTTTTT.

The chain is built from TRBV24-1 and TRBJ2-1; no clear D gene. V gave up 5 bases and J gave up 3 bases, with 10 bases separating them. Germline V gives CDR1 KGHDR, CDR2 SFDVKD. CDR3 length: 14 amino acids. The DNA for the CDR3 is TGTGCCACCAGTGCGGCAGCGATCTACAATGAGCAGTTCTTC. Amino acid sequence: CATSAAAIYNEQFF.

J is TRBJ2-7 and V is TRBV6-5; D is undetermined. Germline assignment: CDR1 MNHEY and CDR2 SVGAGI. CDR3 size: 12 residues. The V gene lost 4 bases and the J gene lost 6 bases, with 10 bases spanning the gap. The CDR3 region is CASSSHGGEQYV. The CDR3 DNA follows: TGTGCCAGCAGTTCCCACGGCGGCGAGCAGTACGTC.

The genes are TRBV18 and TRBJ2-7; a weak D match, TRBD1 (5 bases). Between the trimmed V and J ends, which lost 5 bases and 1 base, there was a span of 15 bases. This CDR3 is built from 15 residues. Germline V lookup: CDR1 KGHSH, CDR2 LQKENI. This CDR3 reads CASSTTFQGSYEQYF. The CDR3, as DNA: TGTGCCAGCTCAACAACCTTCCAGGGTTCCTACGAGCAGTACTTC.

In regard to this clone: Other DNA variants within this sample encode the same CDR3. This chain uses TRBV23-1 with TRBJ2-7, with D hard to call. TRBV23-1 is an ORF for which the function is uncertain. The ends were cut back, 6 bases at V and 7 bases at J, with 16 bases in the middle. The CDR3 covers 13 residues. Written as DNA, the CDR3 is TGCGCCAGCAGACTCAACGACTGGTATGAGCAGTACGTC. Amino acids: CASRLNDWYEQYV.

This sequence joins TRBV5-4 and TRBJ2-7; no reliable D call. The germline gives CDR1 SGHNT, CDR2 YYREEE (reference sequence). Trimming left V 2 bases short and J 3 bases short, with 9 bases between. There are 13 residues in the CDR3. CDR3 nucleotides: TGTGCCAGCAGCTTCCAGGCTAACTACGAGCAGTACTTC. This sequence encodes CASSFQANYEQYF. Together with reference TRBV5-4 and TRBJ2-7, the CDR3 gives the full variable domain: ETGVTQSPTHLIKTRGQQVTLRCSSQSGHNTVSWYQQALGQGPQFIFQYYREEENGRGNFPPRFSGLQFPNYSSELNVNALELDDSALYLCASSFQANYEQYFGPGTRLTVT.

The V and J genes are TRBV9 and TRBJ2-3, with D unresolved. CDR1 is SGDLS and CDR2 is YYNGEE in the germline V gene. Trimming took off 0 bases at V and 0 bases at J, with 8 bases between the two ends. The CDR3 runs 15 residues. The CDR3 coding sequence is TGTGCCAGCAGCGTAGAGGGTCGTAGCACAGATACGCAGTATTTT. Encoded protein: CASSVEGRSTDTQYF.

The genes are TRBV5-1 and TRBJ2-7; the D is unclear. The CDR3 loop spans 16 amino acids. Trimming took 0 bases from V and 3 from J, leaving 16 bases between them. In germline, CDR1 is SGHRS, CDR2 YFSETQ. The CDR3: CASSLVVATPDYEQYF. CDR3 bases: TGCGCCAGCAGCTTGGTTGTGGCGACCCCCGACTACGAGCAGTACTTC. Looking up the rest from reference TRBV5-1 and TRBJ2-7 gives the full variable domain: KAGVTQTPRYLIKTRGQQVTLSCSPISGHRSVSWYQQTPGQGLQFLFEYFSETQRNKGNFPGRFSGRQFSNSRSEMNVSTLELGDSALYLCASSLVVATPDYEQYFGPGTRLTVT.

The gene calls are TRBV6-5 and TRBJ2-7; 7 positions match TRBD2. CDR1 is MNHEY, CDR2 SVGAGI, per germline. Trimming removed 2 bases from V and 6 bases from J; junction bases left unmatched: 7. CDR3 length: 14 amino acids. DNA of the CDR3: TGTGCCAGCAGTTACGGGAGGGGTGCTGGCGAGCAGTACTTC. It translates to CASSYGRGAGEQYF.

This chain joins TRBV5-1 and TRBJ2-5, with TRBD1 identical over 9 bases. Germline V gene lookup returns CDR1 SGHRS and CDR2 YFSETQ. V lost 0 bases, J lost 4 bases, and 4 bases stayed unmatched. CDR3 length: 15 amino acids. Here the CDR3 DNA reads TGCGCCAGCAGCTTGGACGGACAGGGGTTAGAGACCCAGTACTTC. This codes for CASSLDGQGLETQYF.

This clone appeared once. The chain is built from TRBV7-8 and TRBJ2-7, with D perhaps TRBD2 (6 bases). CDR1 and CDR2 (germline): SGHVS, FQNEAQ. Trimming left V 1 base short and J 0 bases short, with 13 bases between. The CDR3 has 16 residues. CDR3 in amino acids: CASSLELGLPSYEQYV. CDR3 bases: TGTGCCAGCAGCTTAGAGCTGGGACTCCCCTCCTACGAGCAGTACGTC.

This clone turned up a few times. This rearrangement joins TRBV12-5 to TRBJ1-1; D is undetermined. The CDR3 length is 19 residues. The V gene lost 0 bases and the J gene lost 1 base, with 21 bases spanning the gap. CDR1 LGHNT and CDR2 FRNRAP come from the germline V gene. CDR3 in DNA: TGTGCTAGTGGTTTGGTAAGGGCCTACCCCCCGAGAAAGAACACTGAAGCTTTCTTT. Encoded protein: CASGLVRAYPPRKNTEAFF.

The CDR3 here is CASSLYPGQPTGELFF. The CDR3, as DNA: TGCGCCAGCAGCCTATATCCGGGACAGCCCACCGGGGAGCTGTTTTTT. The chain couples TRBV5-1 to TRBJ2-2; 7 nucleotides line up with TRBD1. CDR1 and CDR2 from the germline V gene are SGHRS and YFSETQ. The CDR3 consists of 16 residues. The junction had 10 bases not matched to a gene; V was cut back by 4 bases and J by 4 bases.

V usage is TRBV6-1 and J usage is TRBJ1-6; D gene unclear. CDR3 length: 15 residues. Trimming took 0 bases from V and 6 from J, leaving 9 bases between them. Germline lookup yields CDR1 MNHNS and CDR2 SASEGT. CDR3 residues: CASSEAGIPNSPLHF. The CDR3 nucleotides are TGTGCCAGCAGTGAAGCAGGGATCCCTAATTCACCCCTCCACTTT.

The sample holds one count of this clone. V is TRBV24-1 and J is TRBJ2-3, with a weak D call TRBD2 (6 bases). The germline V gene has CDR1 KGHDR and CDR2 SFDVKD. CDR3 length equals 18 residues. The germline V and J ends were trimmed by 4 bases and 1 base, with 20 bases remaining between them. The CDR3 DNA follows: TGTGCCACCAGTGACCCCCCGGGGAGGCGAGGGGGCACAGATACGCAGTATTTT. This codes for CATSDPPGRRGGTDTQYF.

This clone was observed once. This chain uses TRBV10-3 with TRBJ1-1; D is perhaps TRBD1 (6 bases). CDR1 and CDR2 from the germline V gene are ENHRY and SYGVKD. Trimming stripped 11 bases from V and 1 base from J, with 20 bases between. The CDR3 has 15 residues. CDR3 nucleotides: TGTGCCGTCGGAGGCAGGGGCCCTCCGAACACTGAAGCTTTCTTT. It yields the protein CAVGGRGPPNTEAFF.

The J gene is TRBJ2-7, the V gene TRBV7-2; 11 nucleotides line up with TRBD2. The CDR3 consists of 13 residues. Germline values: CDR1 SGHTA, CDR2 FQGNSA. V was pared by 1 base and J by 12 bases, with 5 bases of the junction left unmatched. The CDR3 nucleotides are TGTGCCAGCAGCTTAGTACTAGCGGGAGATCTGTACTTC. It codes for CASSLVLAGDLYF.

The chain links TRBV5-1 to TRBJ2-7; D gene unclear. The CDR3 runs to 13 residues. Germline V gene data show CDR1 as SGHRS and CDR2 as YFSETQ. V was cut by 2 bases and J by 5 bases, with 11 bases left in between. CDR3 bases: TGCGCCAGCAGCTTTGGGGATTGGAACGAGCAGTACTTC. It codes for CASSFGDWNEQYF.

The chain joins TRBV28 to TRBJ2-5, with 9 bases that match TRBD1. V lost 6 bases to trimming and J lost 5 bases; unmatched junction nucleotides: 10. Germline lookup yields CDR1 MDHEN and CDR2 SYDVKM. This CDR3 is 15 amino acids long. CDR3 in amino acids: CASSSPGQGLETQYF. The CDR3 DNA sequence: TGTGCCAGCAGCTCCCCTGGACAGGGGCTGGAGACCCAGTACTTC.

This clone was seen a single time. The same CDR3 also results from other DNA sequences found in this sample. The V call is TRBV5-4, the J call TRBJ1-4; D gene uncertain. The CDR3 extends over 14 amino acids. Germline CDR1 is SGHNT and CDR2 is YYREEE (reference sequence). V lost 2 bases and J 2 bases, leaving 7 bases between the germline ends. Written as DNA, the CDR3 is TGTGCCAGCAGCTTTCCTGGGACTAATGAAAAACTGTTTTTT. This sequence encodes CASSFPGTNEKLFF. Together with reference TRBV5-4 and TRBJ1-4, the CDR3 gives the full variable domain: ETGVTQSPTHLIKTRGQQVTLRCSSQSGHNTVSWYQQALGQGPQFIFQYYREEENGRGNFPPRFSGLQFPNYSSELNVNALELDDSALYLCASSFPGTNEKLFFGSGTQLSVL.

J is TRBJ1-2 and V is TRBV14; 9 nucleotides align to TRBD1. Trimming cost V 1 base and J 5 bases; bases outside gene matches: 5. Germline loops: CDR1 SGHDN, CDR2 FVKESK. This CDR3 comprises 15 residues. CDR3 protein: CASSQAGTGMYGYTF. The CDR3 DNA is TGTGCCAGCAGCCAAGCCGGGACAGGGATGTATGGCTACACCTTC.

This clone was detected once. V usage is TRBV6-1 and J usage is TRBJ1-1; the D gene is possibly TRBD1 (5 bases). In germline, CDR1 is MNHNS, CDR2 SASEGT. V was shortened by 2 bases and J by 0 bases, with 10 bases between the two germline ends. There are 15 residues in the CDR3. Here the CDR3 reads CASSETRVMNTEAFF. In nucleotides, the CDR3 is TGTGCCAGCAGTGAAACCAGGGTTATGAACACTGAAGCTTTCTTT.